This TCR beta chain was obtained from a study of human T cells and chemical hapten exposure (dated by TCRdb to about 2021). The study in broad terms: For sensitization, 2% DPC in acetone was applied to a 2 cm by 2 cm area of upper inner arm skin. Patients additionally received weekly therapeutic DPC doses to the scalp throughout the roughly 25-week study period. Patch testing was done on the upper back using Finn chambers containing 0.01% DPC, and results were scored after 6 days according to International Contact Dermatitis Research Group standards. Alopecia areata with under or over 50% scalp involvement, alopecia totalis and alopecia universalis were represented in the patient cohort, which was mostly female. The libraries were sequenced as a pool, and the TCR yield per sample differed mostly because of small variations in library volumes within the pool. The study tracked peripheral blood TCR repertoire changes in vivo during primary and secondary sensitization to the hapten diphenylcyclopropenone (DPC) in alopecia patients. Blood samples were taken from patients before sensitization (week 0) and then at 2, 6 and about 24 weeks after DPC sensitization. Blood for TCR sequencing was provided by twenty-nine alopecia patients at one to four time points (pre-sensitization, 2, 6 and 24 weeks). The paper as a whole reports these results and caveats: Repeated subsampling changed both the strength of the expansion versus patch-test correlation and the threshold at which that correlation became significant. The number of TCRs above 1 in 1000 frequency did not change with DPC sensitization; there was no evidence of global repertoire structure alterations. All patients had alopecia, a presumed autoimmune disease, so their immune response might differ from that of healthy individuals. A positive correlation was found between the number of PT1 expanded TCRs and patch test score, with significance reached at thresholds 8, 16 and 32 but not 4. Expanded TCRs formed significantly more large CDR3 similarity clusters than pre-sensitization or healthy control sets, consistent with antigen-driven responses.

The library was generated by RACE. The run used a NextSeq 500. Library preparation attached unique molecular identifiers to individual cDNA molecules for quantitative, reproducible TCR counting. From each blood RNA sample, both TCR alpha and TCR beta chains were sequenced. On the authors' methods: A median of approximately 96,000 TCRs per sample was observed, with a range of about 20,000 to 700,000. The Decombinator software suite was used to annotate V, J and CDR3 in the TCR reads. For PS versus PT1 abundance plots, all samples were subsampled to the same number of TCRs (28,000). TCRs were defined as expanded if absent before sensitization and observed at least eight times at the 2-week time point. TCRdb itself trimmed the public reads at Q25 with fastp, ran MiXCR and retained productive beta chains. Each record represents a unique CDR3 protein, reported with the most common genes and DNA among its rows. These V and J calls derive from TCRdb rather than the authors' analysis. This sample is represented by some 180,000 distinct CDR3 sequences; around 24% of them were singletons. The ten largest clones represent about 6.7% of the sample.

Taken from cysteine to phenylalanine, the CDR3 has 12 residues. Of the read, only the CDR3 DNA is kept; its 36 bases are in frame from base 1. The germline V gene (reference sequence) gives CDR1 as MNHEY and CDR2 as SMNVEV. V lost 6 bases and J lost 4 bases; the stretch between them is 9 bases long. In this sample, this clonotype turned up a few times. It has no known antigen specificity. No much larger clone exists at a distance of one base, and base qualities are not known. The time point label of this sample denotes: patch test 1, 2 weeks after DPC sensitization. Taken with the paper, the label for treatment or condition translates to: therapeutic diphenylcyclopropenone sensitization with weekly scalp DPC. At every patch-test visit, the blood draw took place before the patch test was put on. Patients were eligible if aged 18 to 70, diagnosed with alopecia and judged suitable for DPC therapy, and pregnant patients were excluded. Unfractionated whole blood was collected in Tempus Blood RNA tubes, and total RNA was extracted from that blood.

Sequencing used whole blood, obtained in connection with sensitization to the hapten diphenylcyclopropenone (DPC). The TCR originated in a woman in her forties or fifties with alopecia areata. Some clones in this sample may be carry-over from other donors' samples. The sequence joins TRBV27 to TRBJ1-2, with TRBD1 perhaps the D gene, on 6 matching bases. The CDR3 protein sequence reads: CASSPDSYGYTF. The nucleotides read TGTGCCAGCAGCCCGGACAGCTATGGCTACACCTTC.